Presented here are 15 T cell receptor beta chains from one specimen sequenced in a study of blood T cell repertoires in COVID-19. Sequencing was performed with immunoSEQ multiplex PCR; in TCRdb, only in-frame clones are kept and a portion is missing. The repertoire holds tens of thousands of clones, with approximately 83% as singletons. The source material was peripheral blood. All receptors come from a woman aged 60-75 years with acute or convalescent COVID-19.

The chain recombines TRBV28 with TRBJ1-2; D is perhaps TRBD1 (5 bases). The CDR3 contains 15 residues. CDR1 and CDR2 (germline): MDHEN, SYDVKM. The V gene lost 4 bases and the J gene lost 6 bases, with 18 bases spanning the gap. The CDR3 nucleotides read TGTGCCAGCAGTTCCCTGGGACTGTCGCGGCATGGCTACACCTTC. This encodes CASSSLGLSRHGYTF.

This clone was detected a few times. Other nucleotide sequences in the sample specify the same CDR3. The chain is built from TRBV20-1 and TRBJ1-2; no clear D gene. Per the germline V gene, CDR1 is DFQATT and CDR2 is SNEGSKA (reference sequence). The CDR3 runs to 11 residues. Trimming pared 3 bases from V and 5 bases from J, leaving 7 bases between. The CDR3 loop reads CSASPGYGYTF. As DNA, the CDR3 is TGCAGTGCTAGTCCGGGTTATGGCTACACCTTC.

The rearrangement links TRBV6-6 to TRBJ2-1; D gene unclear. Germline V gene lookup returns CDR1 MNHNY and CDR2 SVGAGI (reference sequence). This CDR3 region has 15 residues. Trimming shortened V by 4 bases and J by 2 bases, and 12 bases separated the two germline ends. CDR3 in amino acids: CASSSNSLPYNEQFF. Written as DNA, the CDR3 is TGTGCCAGCAGTTCAAACAGTCTCCCCTACAATGAGCAGTTCTTC.

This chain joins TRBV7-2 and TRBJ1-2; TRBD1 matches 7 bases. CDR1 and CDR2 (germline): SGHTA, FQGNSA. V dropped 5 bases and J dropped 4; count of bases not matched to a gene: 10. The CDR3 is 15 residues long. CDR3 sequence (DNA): TGTGCCAGCAGCGGCCGGACAGGCGCTCCCTATGGCTACACCTTC. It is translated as CASSGRTGAPYGYTF.

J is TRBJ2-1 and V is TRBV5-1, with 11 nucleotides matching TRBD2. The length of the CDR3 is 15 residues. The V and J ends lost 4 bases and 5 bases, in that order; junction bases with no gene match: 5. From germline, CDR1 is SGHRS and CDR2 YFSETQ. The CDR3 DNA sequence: TGCGCCAGCAGCACCGGGACTAGCGGTCACAATGAGCAGTTCTTC. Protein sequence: CASSTGTSGHNEQFF.

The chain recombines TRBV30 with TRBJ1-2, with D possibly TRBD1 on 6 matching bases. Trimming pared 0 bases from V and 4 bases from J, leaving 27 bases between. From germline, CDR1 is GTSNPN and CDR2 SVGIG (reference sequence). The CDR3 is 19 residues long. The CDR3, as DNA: TGTGCCTGGAGTGTGAAAATCATGTCAAGGGGGGGCGCACCCTATGGCTACACCTTC. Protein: CAWSVKIMSRGGAPYGYTF.

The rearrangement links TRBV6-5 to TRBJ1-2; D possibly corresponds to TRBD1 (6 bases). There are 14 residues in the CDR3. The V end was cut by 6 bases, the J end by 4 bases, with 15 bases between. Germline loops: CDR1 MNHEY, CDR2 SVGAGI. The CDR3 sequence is CASRPAGAGYGYTF. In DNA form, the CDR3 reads TGTGCCAGCAGGCCGGCAGGGGCGGGCTATGGCTACACCTTC.

CDR3 nucleotide sequence: TGTGCCAGCACCGCTGACACCTCCTATAATTCACCCCTCCACTTT. Its protein is CASTADTSYNSPLHF. This chain uses TRBV6-5 with TRBJ1-6, with D hard to call. Trimming stripped 7 bases from V and 0 bases from J, with 10 bases between. Germline-derived CDR1 and CDR2 are MNHEY and SVGAGI. This CDR3 has 15 amino acids.

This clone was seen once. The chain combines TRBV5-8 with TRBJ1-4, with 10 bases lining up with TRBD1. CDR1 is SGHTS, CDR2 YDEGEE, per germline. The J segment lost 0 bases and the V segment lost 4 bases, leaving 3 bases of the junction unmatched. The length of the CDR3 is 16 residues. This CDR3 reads CASSRGTGATNEKLFF. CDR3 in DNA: TGTGCCAGCAGCCGGGGGACAGGGGCAACTAATGAAAAACTGTTTTTT.

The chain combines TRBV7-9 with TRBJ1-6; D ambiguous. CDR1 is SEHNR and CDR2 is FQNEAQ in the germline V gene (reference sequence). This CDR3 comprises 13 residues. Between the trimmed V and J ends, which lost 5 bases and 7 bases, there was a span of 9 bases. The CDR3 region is CASSPFPNSPLHF. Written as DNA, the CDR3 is TGTGCCAGCAGCCCTTTCCCCAATTCACCCCTCCACTTT.

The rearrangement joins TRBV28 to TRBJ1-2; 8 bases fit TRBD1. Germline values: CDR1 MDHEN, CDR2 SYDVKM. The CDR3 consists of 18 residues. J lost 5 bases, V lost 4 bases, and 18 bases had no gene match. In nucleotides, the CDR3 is TGTGCCAGCAGTTCCCCCCCGGACAGGGTCCCTGCCGTGTATGGCTACACCTTC. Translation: CASSSPPDRVPAVYGYTF.

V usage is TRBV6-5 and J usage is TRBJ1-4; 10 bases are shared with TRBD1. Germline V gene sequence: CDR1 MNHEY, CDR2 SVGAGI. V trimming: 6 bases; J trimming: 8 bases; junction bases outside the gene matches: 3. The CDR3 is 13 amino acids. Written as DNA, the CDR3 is TGTGCCAGCAGATTGGGACAGGGGGAAAAACTGTTTTTT. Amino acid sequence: CASRLGQGEKLFF.

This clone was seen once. The CDR3 sequence is CASSPSGQYVTYNEQFF. The DNA for the CDR3 is TGTGCCAGCAGCCCAAGCGGACAGTATGTCACCTACAATGAGCAGTTCTTC. The chain employs TRBV7-3 and TRBJ2-1; maybe TRBD1 (6 bases). The CDR3 length is 17 residues. The ends were cut back, 5 bases at V and 2 bases at J, with 19 bases in the middle. Germline V CDR1 and CDR2: SGHTA, FQGTGA.

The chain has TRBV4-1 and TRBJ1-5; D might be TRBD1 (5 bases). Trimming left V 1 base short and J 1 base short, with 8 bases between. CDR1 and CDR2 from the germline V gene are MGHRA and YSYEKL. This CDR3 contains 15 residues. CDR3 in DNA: TGCGCCAGCAGCCAAGGTCAGGGAAGCAATCAGCCCCAGCATTTT. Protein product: CASSQGQGSNQPQHF.

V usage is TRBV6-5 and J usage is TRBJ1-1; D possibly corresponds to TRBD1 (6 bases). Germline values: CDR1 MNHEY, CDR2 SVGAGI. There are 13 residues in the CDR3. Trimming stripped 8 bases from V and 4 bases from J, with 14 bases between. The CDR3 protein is CASQITGFTEAFF. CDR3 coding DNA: TGTGCCAGCCAAATCACAGGGTTCACTGAAGCTTTCTTT.